This entry lists 13 T cell receptor beta chains sequenced from one sample in a study of memory CD4+ T cells and cytomegalovirus serostatus. Single viable CD3+CD4+CD8-CD45RO+ cells were sorted as the memory CD4+ T cells. TCRdb's copy holds only in-frame clones and misses some; the assay was immunoSEQ multiplex PCR. This sample yields over 75,000 clones, of which 80% are seen a single time; less than 4% belongs to the top ten. Sequencing was done on a sample of memory CD4+ T cells from blood. Receptors originate from an adult in good health and CMV-seropositive.

The chain employs TRBV15 and TRBJ2-5; 8 bases line up with TRBD2. This CDR3 is 15 amino acids long. Germline V gene data show CDR1 as LNHNV and CDR2 as YYDKDF (reference sequence). The V segment lost 2 bases and the J segment 4 bases; nucleotides outside the gene matches: 6. The CDR3 nucleotides read TGTGCCACCAGCAGATTGGTCGGGAGGGGAGAGACCCAGTACTTC. Protein sequence: CATSRLVGRGETQYF.

The chain employs TRBV6-5 and TRBJ1-2, with 9 bases fitting TRBD1. From germline, CDR1 is MNHEY and CDR2 SVGAGI. Trimming took 4 bases from V and 4 from J; bases not matched to a gene: 10. The CDR3 is made up of 16 amino acids. CDR3 sequence (DNA): TGTGCCAGCAGTTCAGCCCGGACAGGGGAAAGCTATGGCTACACCTTC. Amino acids: CASSSARTGESYGYTF.

This rearrangement joins TRBV28 to TRBJ1-1, with 7 bases matching TRBD1. Germline assignment: CDR1 MDHEN and CDR2 SYDVKM. With V trimmed by 10 bases and J by 0 bases, 2 bases remained unmatched. The CDR3 spans 12 residues. DNA of the CDR3: TGTGCCATCAGGGGGATGAACACTGAAGCTTTCTTT. Amino acids: CAIRGMNTEAFF.

The J gene is TRBJ1-1, the V gene TRBV28; D is perhaps TRBD1 (6 bases). The CDR3 has 14 residues. CDR1 is MDHEN and CDR2 is SYDVKM in the germline V gene. Between the trimmed V and J ends, which lost 5 bases and 4 bases, there was a span of 14 bases. This chain's CDR3 is CASSPPTGFTEAFF. The CDR3 DNA sequence: TGTGCCAGCAGTCCCCCGACAGGCTTCACTGAAGCTTTCTTT. Variable domain in full (rest from reference TRBV28 and TRBJ1-1): DVKVTQSSRYLVKRTGEKVFLECVQDMDHENMFWYRQDPGLGLRLIYFSYDVKMKEKGDIPEGYSVSREKKERFSLILESASTNQTSMYLCASSPPTGFTEAFFGQGTRLTVV.

The rearrangement uses TRBV7-2 and TRBJ2-5; D is ambiguous. The CDR3 spans 12 residues. The germline CDR1 and CDR2 sequences are SGHTA and FQGNSA. V was clipped by 3 bases and J by 1 base, with 3 bases between them. CDR3 coding DNA: TGTGCCAGCAGCTTGGGCCAAGAGACCCAGTACTTC. Translated: CASSLGQETQYF.

The rearrangement uses TRBV18 and TRBJ2-5; D uncertain. The CDR3 loop spans 14 amino acids. Trimming took 0 bases from V and 5 from J, leaving 10 bases between them. Germline V CDR1 and CDR2: KGHSH, LQKENI. As DNA, the CDR3 is TGTGCCAGCTCACCACCGGCCTCCTCCGAGACCCAGTACTTC. As protein: CASSPPASSETQYF.

This clone appeared once. V usage is TRBV10-3 and J usage is TRBJ2-1; no clear D gene. Trimming left V 4 bases short and J 6 bases short, with 4 bases between. This CDR3 comprises 11 residues. The germline CDR1 and CDR2 sequences are ENHRY and SYGVKD. The CDR3 reads CAISVGNEQFF. The CDR3 coding sequence is TGTGCCATCAGTGTGGGCAATGAGCAGTTCTTC.

This rearrangement joins TRBV7-2 to TRBJ2-2; D gene uncertain. Trimming stripped 4 bases from V and 7 bases from J, with 13 bases between. The germline gives CDR1 SGHTA, CDR2 FQGNSA. This CDR3 region has 14 residues. The CDR3: CASSSVWRDGELFF. CDR3 sequence (DNA): TGTGCCAGCAGCTCCGTGTGGCGAGACGGGGAGCTGTTTTTT.

This clone was counted a few times. Mismatch with germline at one junction end may stem from a read error. The chain couples TRBV7-7 to TRBJ2-1, with 9 nucleotides matching TRBD1. This CDR3 has 15 amino acids. The germline V gene encodes CDR1 SSHAT and CDR2 FNYEAQ (reference sequence). The CDR3 reads CASSLGQGTYNEQFF. The CDR3 nucleotides read TGTGCTAGCAGCTTAGGACAGGGGACCTACAATGAGCAGTTCTTC.

A few counts support this clone. The chain has TRBV28 and TRBJ2-7; 8 bases are a match to TRBD1. Germline trimming cut 3 bases from V and 5 bases from J; bases unmatched to any gene: 6. The germline V gene encodes CDR1 MDHEN and CDR2 SYDVKM. The CDR3 loop spans 14 amino acids. For the CDR3, the DNA is TGTGCCAGCAGTTTCTCGGACAGGGCCCACGAGCAGTACTTC. Amino acids: CASSFSDRAHEQYF.

This chain connects TRBV28 to TRBJ2-5; D uncertain. V gave up 5 bases and J gave up 5 bases, with 9 bases separating them. Germline assignment: CDR1 MDHEN and CDR2 SYDVKM. This CDR3 comprises 12 residues. The CDR3 bases are TGTGCCAGCAGTATAATATGGGAGACCCAGTACTTC. Translated, it gives CASSIIWETQYF.

The V gene is TRBV30, the J gene TRBJ1-2, with 7 bases identical to TRBD1. After removal of 0 bases from V and 4 bases from J, the junction contained 8 bases not matched to a gene. The V gene's germline CDR1 is GTSNPN and CDR2 SVGIG (reference sequence). The CDR3 consists of 15 residues. The CDR3 bases are TGTGCCTGGAGTGTACAGACAGGGAGGGTCTATGGCTACACCTTC. This encodes CAWSVQTGRVYGYTF.

The chain links TRBV18 to TRBJ2-7; TRBD1 matches 7 bases. Germline CDR1 is KGHSH and CDR2 is LQKENI. After removal of 4 bases from V and 0 bases from J, the junction contained 3 bases not matched to a gene. The CDR3 is 14 residues long. In nucleotides, the CDR3 is TGTGCCAGCTCACTGGACAGGAGCTCCTACGAGCAGTACTTC. It encodes CASSLDRSSYEQYF.